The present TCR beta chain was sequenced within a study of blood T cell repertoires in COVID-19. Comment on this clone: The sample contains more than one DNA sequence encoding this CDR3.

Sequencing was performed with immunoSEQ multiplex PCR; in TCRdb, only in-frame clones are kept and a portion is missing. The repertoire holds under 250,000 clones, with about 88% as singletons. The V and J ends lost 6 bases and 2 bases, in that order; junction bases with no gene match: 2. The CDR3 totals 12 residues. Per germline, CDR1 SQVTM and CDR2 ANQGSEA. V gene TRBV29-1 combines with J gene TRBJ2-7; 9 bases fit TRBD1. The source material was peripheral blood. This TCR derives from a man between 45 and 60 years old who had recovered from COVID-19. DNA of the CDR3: TGCAGCGTCAGGACAGGGGCCTACGAGCAGTACTTC. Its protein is CSVRTGAYEQYF.